These 29 T cell receptor beta chains were all obtained from the same sample, sequenced in a study of T cells expressing NK-cell markers. TCRdb reprocessed the 5' RACE reads, keeping one entry per CDR3 protein, no DNA. This sample contains 300,000 to 450,000 distinct CDR3 sequences. The sample was blood T cells: a sorted CD56 or NKG2C T cell subset, CD4+ or CD8+ T cells, or bulk PBMC T cells (not recorded which). Source of these receptors: a man aged 18-69 years in good health.

V gene TRBV15 combines with J gene TRBJ2-3; absent DNA, TCRdb's TRBD1 call cannot be checked. The CDR3 consists of 14 residues. CDR1 and CDR2 from the germline V gene are LNHNV and YYDKDF (reference sequence). The CDR3 loop is CATSRGASVITQYF.

The chain employs TRBV21-1 and TRBJ2-7; TCRdb names TRBD1, which stays unverified in the absence of DNA. TRBV21-1 is shown as a pseudogene. This CDR3 contains 16 residues. CDR3 in amino acids: CASSKGPGQGIGEQYF.

This chain uses TRBV7-2 with TRBJ2-2; no DNA is available, so the TRBD2 call from TCRdb remains unchecked. Germline V gene data show CDR1 as SGHTA and CDR2 as FQGNSA. The CDR3 has 16 residues. CDR3 sequence reads: CASRPPGLAIIGELFF.

The chain couples TRBV27 to TRBJ2-1; TCRdb lists TRBD2, though no DNA is available to test this call. Germline V gives CDR1 MNHEY, CDR2 SMNVEV (reference sequence). The CDR3 consists of 14 residues. The CDR3 loop is CASSEGLASDEQFF.

The chain employs TRBV5-1 and TRBJ2-1; TCRdb's assignment of TRBD1 cannot be checked, as there is no DNA. Germline lookup yields CDR1 SGHRS and CDR2 YFSETQ. The CDR3 contains 16 residues. This chain's CDR3 is CASSPKQGRTYNEQFF.

CDR3 sequence: CASSLGWGIQTGELFF. J is TRBJ2-2 and V is TRBV7-9. Looked up from germline, CDR1 is SEHNR and CDR2 is FQNEAQ (reference sequence). The length of the CDR3 is 16 residues.

This chain connects TRBV7-2 to TRBJ1-1; there is no DNA to check the TCRdb D call of TRBD1. Per the germline V gene, CDR1 is SGHTA and CDR2 is FQGNSA. CDR3 size: 15 residues. The CDR3 sequence is CASSRTGRMNTEAFF.

The chain carries TRBV19 and TRBJ2-2; the TCRdb D gene call, TRBD1, has no DNA to confirm it. This CDR3 has 15 amino acids. CDR1 is LNHDA and CDR2 is SQIVND in the germline V gene (reference sequence). The CDR3 loop reads CASKGSQGNTGELFF.

V gene TRBV2 combines with J gene TRBJ2-2; TCRdb proposes TRBD2, but this gene call is untestable without DNA. The CDR3 length is 13 residues. Germline V CDR1 and CDR2: SNHLY, FYNNEI. CDR3 amino acids: CASSGLVTGELFF. Looking up the rest from reference TRBV2 and TRBJ2-2 gives the full variable domain: EPEVTQTPSHQVTQMGQEVILRCVPISNHLYFYWYRQILGQKVEFLVSFYNNEISEKSEIFDDQFSVERPDGSNFTLKIRSTKLEDSAMYFCASSGLVTGELFFGEGSRLTVL.

This sequence joins TRBV4-1 and TRBJ2-7; the D call from TCRdb, TRBD2, cannot be confirmed without DNA. This CDR3 is 16 amino acids long. Germline loops: CDR1 MGHRA, CDR2 YSYEKL. This CDR3 reads CASSQAIRTDSYEQYF.

V gene TRBV6-1 combines with J gene TRBJ2-1; TCRdb's D gene call, TRBD1, goes unchecked for lack of DNA. There are 12 residues in the CDR3. Per the germline V gene, CDR1 is MNHNS and CDR2 is SASEGT. The CDR3 here is CASSAIPVEQFF.

This chain joins TRBV2 and TRBJ2-3; checking the TCRdb D call of TRBD1 is not possible without DNA. From germline, CDR1 is SNHLY and CDR2 FYNNEI. The CDR3 length is 16 residues. Here the CDR3 reads CASSAIQGGVPDTQYF.

This chain connects TRBV3-1 to TRBJ2-1; TCRdb's assignment of TRBD2 cannot be checked, as there is no DNA. CDR1 and CDR2 from the germline V gene are LGHDT and YNNKEL (reference sequence). The CDR3 totals 14 residues. CDR3 region: CASSPGLAYNEQFF.

The chain joins TRBV28 to TRBJ2-2. The germline V gene encodes CDR1 MDHEN and CDR2 SYDVKM. This CDR3 is built from 15 residues. The CDR3 is CASIPGEANTGELFF. Using reference TRBV28 and TRBJ2-2 for the parts outside the CDR3, the full variable domain is DVKVTQSSRYLVKRTGEKVFLECVQDMDHENMFWYRQDPGLGLRLIYFSYDVKMKEKGDIPEGYSVSREKKERFSLILESASTNQTSMYLCASIPGEANTGELFFGEGSRLTVL.

The gene calls are TRBV6-1 and TRBJ2-3; the D gene TCRdb calls, TRBD2, cannot be checked with no DNA. Germline lookup yields CDR1 MNHNS and CDR2 SASEGT. This CDR3 region has 15 residues. This CDR3 reads CASAVGRQHTDTQYF.

This chain links TRBV2 with TRBJ2-3; TCRdb's D call, TRBD1, is unchecked because there is no DNA. CDR1 is SNHLY, CDR2 FYNNEI, per germline. The CDR3 contains 17 residues. The CDR3 here is CASRGQKGQGGTDTQYF.

The gene calls are TRBV6-2 or TRBV6-3 and TRBJ1-2; without DNA, the TCRdb call of TRBD1 cannot be checked. Germline V CDR1 and CDR2: MNHEY, SVGEGT. CDR3 size: 16 residues. The CDR3 loop is CASSRDDRKQNYGYTF.

This chain links TRBV7-8 with TRBJ1-1. Germline assignment: CDR1 SGHVS and CDR2 FQNEAQ. The length of the CDR3 is 14 residues. The chain's CDR3 is CASSQIGGNTEAFF.

The J gene is TRBJ2-7, the V gene TRBV13. Germline V CDR1 and CDR2: PRHDT, FYEKMQ (reference sequence). CDR3 length: 16 residues. This CDR3 reads CASSLGHQGRTYEQYF.

The chain employs TRBV5-1 and TRBJ1-2; TCRdb returns TRBD1, unconfirmable since there is no DNA. This CDR3 is built from 16 residues. Germline lookup yields CDR1 SGHRS and CDR2 YFSETQ. This CDR3 reads CASSQGQGTSAYGYTF.

The V and J genes are TRBV25-1 and TRBJ1-3; the TCRdb call, TRBD1, lacks DNA for checking. CDR3 length equals 15 residues. Germline V gene data show CDR1 as MGHDK and CDR2 as SYGVNS. The CDR3 is CASSESPAGGNTIYF. Full variable domain (outside the CDR3, taken from reference TRBV25-1 and TRBJ1-3): EADIYQTPRYLVIGTGKKITLECSQTMGHDKMYWYQQDPGMELHLIHYSYGVNSTEKGDLSSESTVSRIRTEHFPLTLESARPSHTSQYLCASSESPAGGNTIYFGEGSWLTVV.

The rearrangement uses TRBV18 and TRBJ2-7; TCRdb gives TRBD1 as the D gene, but with no DNA this cannot be confirmed. Germline loops: CDR1 KGHSH, CDR2 LQKENI. CDR3 length: 15 amino acids. The CDR3 loop is CASSQNQGATYEQYF.

V is TRBV29-1 and J is TRBJ2-5; TCRdb's D call, TRBD2, is unchecked because there is no DNA. The germline gives CDR1 SQVTM, CDR2 ANQGSEA. The CDR3 is 12 residues long. CDR3 sequence: CSSGLTQETQYF.

The CDR3 protein is CASSQMVRGRGSNEKLFF. This rearrangement joins TRBV14 to TRBJ1-4; with no DNA, the TCRdb D assignment of TRBD1 cannot be verified. CDR1 SGHDN and CDR2 FVKESK come from the germline V gene. The CDR3 totals 18 residues.

The V and J genes are TRBV5-1 and TRBJ1-2; the D gene TCRdb calls, TRBD1, cannot be checked with no DNA. This CDR3 has 15 residues. Per the germline V gene, CDR1 is SGHRS and CDR2 is YFSETQ. The CDR3 loop reads CASSFDGGENYGYTF. Looking up the rest from reference TRBV5-1 and TRBJ1-2 gives the full variable domain: KAGVTQTPRYLIKTRGQQVTLSCSPISGHRSVSWYQQTPGQGLQFLFEYFSETQRNKGNFPGRFSGRQFSNSRSEMNVSTLELGDSALYLCASSFDGGENYGYTFGSGTRLTVV.

The chain links TRBV6-5 to TRBJ2-7; the TCRdb D gene call, TRBD1, has no DNA to confirm it. This CDR3 has 15 residues. Germline V gives CDR1 MNHEY, CDR2 SVGAGI. The CDR3: CASSSPVDRGGEQYF.

The gene calls are TRBV7-6 and TRBJ2-3; the D call from TCRdb, TRBD1, cannot be confirmed without DNA. CDR1 is SGHVS and CDR2 is FNYEAQ in the germline V gene. This CDR3 contains 16 residues. The CDR3 is CASSLGARPGLDTQYF.

The chain carries TRBV6-1 and TRBJ1-1. This CDR3 has 14 residues. Germline V CDR1 and CDR2: MNHNS, SASEGT. The CDR3 loop reads CASSEARKNTEAFF.

The chain couples TRBV29-1 to TRBJ2-1; there is no DNA to check the TCRdb D call of TRBD1. The V gene's germline CDR1 is SQVTM and CDR2 ANQGSEA. The CDR3 totals 15 residues. Here the CDR3 reads CSVEGTLSHINEQFF.